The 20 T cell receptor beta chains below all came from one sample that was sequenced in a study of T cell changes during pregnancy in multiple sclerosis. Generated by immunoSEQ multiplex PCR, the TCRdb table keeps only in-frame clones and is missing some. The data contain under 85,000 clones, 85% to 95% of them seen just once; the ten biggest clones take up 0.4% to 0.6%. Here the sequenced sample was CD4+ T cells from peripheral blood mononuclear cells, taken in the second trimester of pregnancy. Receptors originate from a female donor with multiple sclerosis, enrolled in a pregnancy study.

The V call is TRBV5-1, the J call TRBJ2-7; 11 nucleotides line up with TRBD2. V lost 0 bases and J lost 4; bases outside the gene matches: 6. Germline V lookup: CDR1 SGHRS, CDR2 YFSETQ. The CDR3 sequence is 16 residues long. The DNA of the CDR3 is TGCGCCAGCAGCTTGGAAGGGACTAGCGGTTATTACGAGCAGTACTTC. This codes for CASSLEGTSGYYEQYF.

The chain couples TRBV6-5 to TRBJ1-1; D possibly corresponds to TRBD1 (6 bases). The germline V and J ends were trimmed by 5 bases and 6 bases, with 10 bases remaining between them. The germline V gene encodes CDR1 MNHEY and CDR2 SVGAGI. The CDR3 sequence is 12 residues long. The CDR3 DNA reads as TGTGCCAGCAGTATACAGGGCGCTGAAGCTTTCTTT. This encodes CASSIQGAEAFF.

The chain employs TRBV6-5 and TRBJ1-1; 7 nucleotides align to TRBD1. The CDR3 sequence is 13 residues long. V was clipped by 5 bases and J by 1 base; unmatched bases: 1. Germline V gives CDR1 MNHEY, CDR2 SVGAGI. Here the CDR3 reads CASSRQGNTEAFF. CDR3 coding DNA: TGTGCCAGCAGTCGACAGGGGAACACTGAAGCTTTCTTT.

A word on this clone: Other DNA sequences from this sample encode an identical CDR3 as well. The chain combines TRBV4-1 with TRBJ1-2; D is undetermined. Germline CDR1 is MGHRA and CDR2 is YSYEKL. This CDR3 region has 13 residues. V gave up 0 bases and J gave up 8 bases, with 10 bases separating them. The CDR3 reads CASSQDREGGYTF. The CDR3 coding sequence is TGCGCCAGCAGCCAAGATCGCGAGGGAGGCTACACCTTC.

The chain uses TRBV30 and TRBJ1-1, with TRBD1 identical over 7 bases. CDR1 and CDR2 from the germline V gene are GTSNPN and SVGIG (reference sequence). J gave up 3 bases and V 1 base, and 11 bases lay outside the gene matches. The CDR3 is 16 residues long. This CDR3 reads CAWSAPRQGGDTEAFF. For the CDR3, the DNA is TGTGCCTGGAGTGCCCCCAGACAGGGTGGGGACACTGAAGCTTTCTTT. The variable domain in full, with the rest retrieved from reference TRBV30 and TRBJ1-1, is SQTIHQWPATLVQPVGSPLSLECTVEGTSNPNLYWYRQAAGRGLQLLFYSVGIGQISSEVPQNLSASRPQDRQFILSSKKLLLSDSGFYLCAWSAPRQGGDTEAFFGQGTRLTVV.

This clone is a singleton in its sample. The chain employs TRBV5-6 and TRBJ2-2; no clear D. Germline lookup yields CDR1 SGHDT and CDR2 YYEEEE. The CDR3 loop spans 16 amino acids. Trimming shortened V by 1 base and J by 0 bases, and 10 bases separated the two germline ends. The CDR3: CASSLSRWANTGELFF. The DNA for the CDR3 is TGTGCCAGCAGCTTGAGCAGGTGGGCGAACACCGGGGAGCTGTTTTTT.

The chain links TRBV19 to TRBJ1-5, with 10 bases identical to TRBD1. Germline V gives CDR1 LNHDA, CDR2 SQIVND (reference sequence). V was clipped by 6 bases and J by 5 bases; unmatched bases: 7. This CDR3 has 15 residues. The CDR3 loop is CASRQGQGWDQPQHF. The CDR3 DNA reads TGTGCCAGTAGGCAGGGACAGGGGTGGGATCAGCCCCAGCATTTT.

The chain's CDR3 is CASRGLAGSNEQFF. The CDR3 DNA sequence: TGCGCCAGCAGAGGTCTAGCGGGAAGCAATGAGCAGTTCTTC. The chain combines TRBV5-1 with TRBJ2-1; TRBD2 matches 9 bases. Germline V lookup: CDR1 SGHRS, CDR2 YFSETQ. The CDR3 length is 14 residues. V lost 5 bases and J lost 6; bases outside the gene matches: 6.

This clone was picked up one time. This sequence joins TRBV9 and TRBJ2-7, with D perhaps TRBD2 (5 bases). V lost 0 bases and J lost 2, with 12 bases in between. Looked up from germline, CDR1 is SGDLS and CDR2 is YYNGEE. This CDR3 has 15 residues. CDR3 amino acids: CASSVGGSVTYEQYF. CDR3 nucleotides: TGTGCCAGCAGCGTAGGAGGTAGCGTCACCTACGAGCAGTACTTC.

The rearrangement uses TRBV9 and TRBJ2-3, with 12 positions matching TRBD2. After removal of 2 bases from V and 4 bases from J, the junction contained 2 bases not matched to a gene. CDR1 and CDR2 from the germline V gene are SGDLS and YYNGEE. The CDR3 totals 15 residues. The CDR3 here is CASSVTSGGPDTQYF. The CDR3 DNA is TGTGCCAGCAGCGTCACTAGCGGGGGGCCAGATACGCAGTATTTT.

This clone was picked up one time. CDR3 nucleotides: TGCAGCCTACCCCCTGCACCCGGGGAGCTGTTTTTT. Residues: CSLPPAPGELFF. The V call is TRBV29-1, the J call TRBJ2-2; D unclear. The CDR3 length is 12 residues. From germline, CDR1 is SQVTM and CDR2 ANQGSEA. Deletions cut 8 bases from V and 6 bases from J, with 13 bases between.

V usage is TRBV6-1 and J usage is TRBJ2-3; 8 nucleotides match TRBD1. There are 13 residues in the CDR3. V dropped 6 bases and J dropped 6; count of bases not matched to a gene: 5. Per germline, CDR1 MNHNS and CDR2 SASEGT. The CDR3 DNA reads TGTGCCAGCAGCAGACAGGGGAAGGATACGCAGTATTTT. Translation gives CASSRQGKDTQYF.

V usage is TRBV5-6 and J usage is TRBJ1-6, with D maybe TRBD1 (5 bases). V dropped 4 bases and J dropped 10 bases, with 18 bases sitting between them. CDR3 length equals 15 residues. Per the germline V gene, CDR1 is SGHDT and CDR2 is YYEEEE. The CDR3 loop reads CASSNTGNRRSPLHF. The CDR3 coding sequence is TGTGCCAGCAGCAACACAGGAAACCGAAGATCACCCCTCCACTTT.

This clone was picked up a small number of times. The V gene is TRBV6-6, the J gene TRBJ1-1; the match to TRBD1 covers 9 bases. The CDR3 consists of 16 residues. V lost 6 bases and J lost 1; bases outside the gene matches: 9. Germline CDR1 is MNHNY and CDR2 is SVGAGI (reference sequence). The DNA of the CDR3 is TGTGCCAGCAGCCCCACCCCGGGACAGGGGAACACTGAAGCTTTCTTT. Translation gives CASSPTPGQGNTEAFF.

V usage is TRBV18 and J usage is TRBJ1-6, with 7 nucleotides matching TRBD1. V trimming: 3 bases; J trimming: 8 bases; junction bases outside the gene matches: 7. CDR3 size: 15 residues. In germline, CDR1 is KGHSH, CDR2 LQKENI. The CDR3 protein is CASSPDGTADSPLHF. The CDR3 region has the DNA TGTGCCAGCTCACCGGACGGGACAGCAGATTCACCCCTCCACTTT.

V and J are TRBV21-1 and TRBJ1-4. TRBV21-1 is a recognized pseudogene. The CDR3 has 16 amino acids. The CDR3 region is CASSLRARGYCEKLFF. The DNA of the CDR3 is TGTGCCAGCAGCCTTAGGGCCCGGGGGTATTGTGAAAAACTGTTTTTT.

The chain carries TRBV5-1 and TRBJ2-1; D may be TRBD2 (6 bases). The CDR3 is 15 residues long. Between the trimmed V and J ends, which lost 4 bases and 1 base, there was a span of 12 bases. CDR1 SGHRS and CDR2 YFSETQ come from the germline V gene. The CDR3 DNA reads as TGCGCCAGCAGCCCAGCGGGTGGATCCTACAATGAGCAGTTCTTC. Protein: CASSPAGGSYNEQFF.

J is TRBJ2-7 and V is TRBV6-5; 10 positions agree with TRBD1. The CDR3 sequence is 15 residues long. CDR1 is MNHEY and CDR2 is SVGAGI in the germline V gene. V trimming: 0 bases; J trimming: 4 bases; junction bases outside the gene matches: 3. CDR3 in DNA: TGTGCCAGCAGTTACTCTGGGACAGGGGTTTACGAGCAGTACTTC. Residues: CASSYSGTGVYEQYF.

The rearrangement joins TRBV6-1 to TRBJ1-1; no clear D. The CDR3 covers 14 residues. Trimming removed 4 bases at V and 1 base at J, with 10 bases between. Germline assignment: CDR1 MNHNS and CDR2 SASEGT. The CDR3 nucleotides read TGTGCCAGCAGTGCAGAGACTAAGAACACTGAAGCTTTCTTT. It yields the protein CASSAETKNTEAFF.

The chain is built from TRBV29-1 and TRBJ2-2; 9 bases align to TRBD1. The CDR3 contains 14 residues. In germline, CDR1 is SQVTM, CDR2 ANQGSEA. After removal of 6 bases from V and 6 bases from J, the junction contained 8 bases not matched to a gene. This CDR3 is CSVTPGQGSGELFF. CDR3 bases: TGCAGCGTAACCCCGGGACAGGGTTCCGGGGAGCTGTTTTTT.